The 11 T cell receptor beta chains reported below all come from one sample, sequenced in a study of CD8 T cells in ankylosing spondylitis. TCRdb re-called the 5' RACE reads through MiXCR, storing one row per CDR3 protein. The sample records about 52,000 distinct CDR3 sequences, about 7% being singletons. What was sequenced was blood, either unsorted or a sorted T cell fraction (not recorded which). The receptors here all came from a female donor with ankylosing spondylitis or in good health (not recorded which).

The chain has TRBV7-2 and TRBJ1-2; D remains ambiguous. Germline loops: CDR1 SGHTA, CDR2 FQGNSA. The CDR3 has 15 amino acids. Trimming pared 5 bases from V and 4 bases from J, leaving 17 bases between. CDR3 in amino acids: CASSRSRRELYGYTF. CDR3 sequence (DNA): TGTGCCAGCAGCCGATCGCGGCGGGAACTCTATGGCTACACCTTC.

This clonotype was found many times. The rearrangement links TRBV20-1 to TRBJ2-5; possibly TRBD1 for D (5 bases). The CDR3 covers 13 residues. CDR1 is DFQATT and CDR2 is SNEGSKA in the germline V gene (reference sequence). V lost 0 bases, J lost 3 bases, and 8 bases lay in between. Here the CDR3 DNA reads TGCAGTGCTAGAGAGGGGCTAGAAGAGACCCAGTACTTC. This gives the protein CSAREGLEETQYF.

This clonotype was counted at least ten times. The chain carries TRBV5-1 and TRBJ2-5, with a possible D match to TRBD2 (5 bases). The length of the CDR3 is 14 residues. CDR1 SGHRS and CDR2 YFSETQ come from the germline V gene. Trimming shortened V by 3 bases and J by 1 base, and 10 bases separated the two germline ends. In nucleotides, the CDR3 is TGCGCCAGCAGCTCGCAGGACTTCCAAGAGACCCAGTACTTC. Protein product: CASSSQDFQETQYF.

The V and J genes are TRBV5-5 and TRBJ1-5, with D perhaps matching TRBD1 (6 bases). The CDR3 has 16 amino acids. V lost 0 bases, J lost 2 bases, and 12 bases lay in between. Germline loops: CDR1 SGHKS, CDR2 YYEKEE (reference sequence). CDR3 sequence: CASSLDGGRRNQPQHF. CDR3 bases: TGTGCCAGCAGCTTGGATGGGGGGCGCCGCAATCAGCCCCAGCATTTT.

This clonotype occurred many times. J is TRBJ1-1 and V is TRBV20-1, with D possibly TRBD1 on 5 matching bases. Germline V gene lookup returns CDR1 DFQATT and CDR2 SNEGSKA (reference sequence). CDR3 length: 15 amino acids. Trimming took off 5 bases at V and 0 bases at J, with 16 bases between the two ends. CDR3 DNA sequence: TGCAGTGCTCCGAGGGGTGACAGCGTGAACACTGAAGCTTTCTTT. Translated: CSAPRGDSVNTEAFF.

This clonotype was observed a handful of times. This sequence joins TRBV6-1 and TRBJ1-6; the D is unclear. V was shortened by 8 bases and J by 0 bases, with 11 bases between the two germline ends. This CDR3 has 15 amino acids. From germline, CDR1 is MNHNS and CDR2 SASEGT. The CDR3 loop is CASGGELSYNSPLHF. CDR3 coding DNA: TGTGCCAGCGGAGGCGAGCTCTCCTATAATTCACCCCTCCACTTT.

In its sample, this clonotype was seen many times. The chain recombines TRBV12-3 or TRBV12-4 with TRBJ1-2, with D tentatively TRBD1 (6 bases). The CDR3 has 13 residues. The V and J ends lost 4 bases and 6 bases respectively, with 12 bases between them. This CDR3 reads CASSSTGSHGYTF. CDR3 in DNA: TGTGCCAGCAGTTCCACAGGGAGCCATGGCTACACCTTC.

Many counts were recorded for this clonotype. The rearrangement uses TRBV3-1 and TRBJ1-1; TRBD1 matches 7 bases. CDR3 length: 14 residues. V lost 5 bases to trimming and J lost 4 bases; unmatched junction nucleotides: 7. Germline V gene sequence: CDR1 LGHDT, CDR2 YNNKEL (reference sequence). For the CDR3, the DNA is TGTGCCAGCAGCGAACAGGGGTCGAGCACTGAAGCTTTCTTT. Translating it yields CASSEQGSSTEAFF.

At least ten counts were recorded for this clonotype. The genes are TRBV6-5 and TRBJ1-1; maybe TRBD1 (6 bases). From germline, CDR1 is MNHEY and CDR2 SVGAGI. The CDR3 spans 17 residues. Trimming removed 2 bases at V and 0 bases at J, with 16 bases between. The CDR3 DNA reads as TGTGCCAGCAGTTACGACTCGTGGGGGGGCCTGAACACTGAAGCTTTCTTT. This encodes CASSYDSWGGLNTEAFF.

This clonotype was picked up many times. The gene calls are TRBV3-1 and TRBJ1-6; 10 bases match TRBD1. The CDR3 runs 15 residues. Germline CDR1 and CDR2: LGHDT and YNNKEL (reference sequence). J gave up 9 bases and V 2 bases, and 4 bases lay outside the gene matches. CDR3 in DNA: TGTGCCAGCAGCCAAATGACAGGGGGCTTTTCACCCCTCCACTTT. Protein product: CASSQMTGGFSPLHF.

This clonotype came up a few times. In nucleotides, the CDR3 is TGCGCCAGCAGCTTTCGACAGCAAGAGACCCAGTACTTC. Its translation is CASSFRQQETQYF. The V call is TRBV5-1, the J call TRBJ2-5; tentatively, D is TRBD1 (5 bases). The CDR3 is 13 amino acids. Trimming stripped 2 bases from V and 2 bases from J, with 7 bases between. Germline CDR1 and CDR2: SGHRS and YFSETQ.